This is a list of T cell receptor beta chains from one sample in a study of STAT5B mutations in CD4+ large granular lymphocyte leukemia. Only in-frame clones appear in the TCRdb table, and some are missing; sequencing was by immunoSEQ multiplex PCR. The sample has fewer than 30,000 clones; just under 80% are singletons. The sequencing sample was made of CD4+ T cells from blood buffy coats. Receptors originate from a human donor in good health. CDR3s include the opening cysteine and the closing phenylalanine or tryptophan. A D gene is named only where the DNA matches it firmly. Not every row has a clone size; where given, it reads once, few, many or a size class.

cdr3_nt	cdr3_aa	v_call	d_call	clone_size	j_call
TGTGCCAGCAGTCCTTCAGCGGGAGGGGACACCGGGGAGCTGTTTTTT	CASSPSAGGDTGELFF	TRBV27	TRBD2	.	TRBJ2-2
TGCGCCAGCAGCTTGGGAGGCGGGACTAGCGGGGAAGAGACCCAGTACTTC	CASSLGGGTSGEETQYF	TRBV5-1	TRBD2	.	TRBJ2-5
TGTGCCAGCAGCGGGGCTACTACAGGCACAGATACGCAGTATTTT	CASSGATTGTDTQYF	TRBV2	.	.	TRBJ2-3
TGTGCCAGCAGCTTAGTTCCGGGGATAGATACGCAGTATTTT	CASSLVPGIDTQYF	TRBV7-2	.	.	TRBJ2-3
TGTGCCAGCAGCGACGGCGAGACAGGGGGCAAGAATGAGCAGTTCTTC	CASSDGETGGKNEQFF	TRBV7-9	TRBD1	once	TRBJ2-1
TGCGCCAGCAGCTTGGGGGCAGGGGAATATGGCTACACCTTC	CASSLGAGEYGYTF	TRBV5-1	.	.	TRBJ1-2
TGTGCCTGGAGTGTACAGACGAACACTGAAGCTTTCTTT	CAWSVQTNTEAFF	TRBV30	.	.	TRBJ1-1
TGTGCCAGCAGTTTATCTGAGGGGGGGAACACCGGGGAGCTGTTTTTT	CASSLSEGGNTGELFF	TRBV27	.	.	TRBJ2-2
TGTGCCAGCAGCCAAGGGTCCGGACAGGGGGGTGGCTACACCTTC	CASSQGSGQGGGYTF	TRBV4-2	TRBD1	once	TRBJ1-2
TGTGCCAGCAGTTCAGGCCGGAATGAAAAACTGTTTTTT	CASSSGRNEKLFF	TRBV27	.	.	TRBJ1-4
TGTGCCAGCAGCTTAGAAGACTGGAATCAGCCCCAGCATTTT	CASSLEDWNQPQHF	TRBV7-2	.	.	TRBJ1-5
TGCGCCAGCAGCTGGGGACTCACTGAGCAGTTCTTC	CASSWGLTEQFF	TRBV5-1	.	.	TRBJ2-1
TGTGCCAGCAGTTTAGTCCATTACTACGAGCAGTACTTC	CASSLVHYYEQYF	TRBV28	.	once	TRBJ2-7
TGTGCCAGCAGCTTAGTTTCTGCGGGCAGGGGGGCCTCCAATGAGCAGTTCTTC	CASSLVSAGRGASNEQFF	TRBV7-9	.	.	TRBJ2-1
TGTGCCATACCGGGACAGTATGCTGGCTACACCTTC	CAIPGQYAGYTF	TRBV6-5	TRBD1	.	TRBJ1-2
TGTGCCATCAGTGCCGAGCGGGGTGCCTGGGAGACCCAGTACTTC	CAISAERGAWETQYF	TRBV10-3	TRBD2	.	TRBJ2-5
TGTGCCACGGGACCGGTCACCGGGGAGCTGTTTTTT	CATGPVTGELFF	TRBV10-3	.	few	TRBJ2-2
TGTGCCAGCAGCTTAGCAGGGGCACGGAATTCACCCCTCCACTTT	CASSLAGARNSPLHF	TRBV11-2	.	.	TRBJ1-6
TGTGCCAGCACGCCGGTGGGAAGACCCTATGGCTACACCTTC	CASTPVGRPYGYTF	TRBV7-2	.	.	TRBJ1-2
TGTGCCAGCATAGGGGCAGGGTGGACCGGGGAGCTGTTTTTT	CASIGAGWTGELFF	TRBV6-1	.	.	TRBJ2-2
TGTGCCAGCAGTTTATCCCGGCAAACTGGAAACACCATATATTTT	CASSLSRQTGNTIYF	TRBV28	.	.	TRBJ1-3
TGTGCCAGCAGTTTACGGGGGCCCAGGGGGGAGGGGCAGTACTTC	CASSLRGPRGEGQYF	TRBV27	.	.	TRBJ2-5
TGTGCCAGCAGCCTTCTGACCGGGGCCATGAACACTGAAGCTTTCTTT	CASSLLTGAMNTEAFF	TRBV7-9	.	.	TRBJ1-1
TGTGCCAGTAGTACGCCGGAAGAGCGGCGCTACTATGGCTACACCTTC	CASSTPEERRYYGYTF	TRBV19	.	.	TRBJ1-2
TGTGCCGGGGCGGACGGGACACAGAAGTACTTC	CAGADGTQKYF	TRBV30	.	.	TRBJ2-5
TGTGCCAGCAGTTACTTCCCCCCCGGGAGAAGCTACGAGCAGTACTTC	CASSYFPPGRSYEQYF	TRBV6-6	.	.	TRBJ2-7
TGTGCCAGCAGCTGGGGACGGTACAATGAGCAGTTCTTC	CASSWGRYNEQFF	TRBV7-9	.	.	TRBJ2-1
TGTGCCAGCAAAGGGGGGCTGCAAGAGACCCAGTACTTC	CASKGGLQETQYF	TRBV7-8	.	once	TRBJ2-5
TGTGCCAGCATCCCCAGGGCCGCTAACTATGGCTACACCTTC	CASIPRAANYGYTF	TRBV28	.	.	TRBJ1-2
TGTGCCAGTAGTATTGATGGACGCGCCGGGGAGCTGTTTTTT	CASSIDGRAGELFF	TRBV19	.	once	TRBJ2-2